Following are 18 T cell receptor beta chains from one sample sequenced in a study of neurological immune-mediated disorders (dated by TCRdb to the late 2010s). Library preparation employed 5' RACE. Sequencing used an Illumina HiSeq 2500. In-frame beta chains were kept once TCRdb had trimmed the public reads at Q25 with fastp and called clones with MiXCR. Each entry is one CDR3 protein sequence, shown with its most common DNA and genes. This sample gives some 83,000 distinct CDR3 sequences in total; just over 2.5% of them show up just once. The ten top clones hold 1.1% of the sample. The material sequenced was PBMCs. These receptors all stem from a woman in her 30s with multiple sclerosis.

This clonotype was counted at least ten times. The chain carries TRBV20-1 and TRBJ1-1; TRBD1 matches 9 bases. Per germline, CDR1 DFQATT and CDR2 SNEGSKA (reference sequence). This CDR3 region has 16 residues. Unmatched junction bases numbered 11, after V lost 3 bases and J lost 3 bases. CDR3 DNA sequence: TGCAGTGCTAGGGGGACAGGGCCGGCTTTCGACACTGAAGCTTTCTTT. This codes for CSARGTGPAFDTEAFF.

In its sample, this clonotype was seen many times. The rearrangement uses TRBV6-2 or TRBV6-3 and TRBJ2-5, with TRBD1 matching over 7 bases. This CDR3 has 17 residues. Germline V gene lookup returns CDR1 MNHEY and CDR2 SVGEGT. With V trimmed by 4 bases and J by 0 bases, 11 bases remained unmatched. The CDR3, as DNA: TGTGCCAGCAGTTCGCTCAGGGGGACACTTTACCAAGAGACCCAGTACTTC. This codes for CASSSLRGTLYQETQYF.

This clonotype was recorded a few times. V gene TRBV5-1 combines with J gene TRBJ2-3, with 8 bases matching TRBD1. The V and J ends lost 7 bases and 6 bases, in that order; junction bases with no gene match: 10. Per the germline V gene, CDR1 is SGHRS and CDR2 is YFSETQ. The CDR3 length is 14 residues. This CDR3 is CASSWTGIFDTQYF. CDR3 sequence (DNA): TGCGCCAGCTCTTGGACAGGGATATTCGATACGCAGTATTTT.

This clonotype was seen ten or more times. The chain has TRBV7-8 and TRBJ2-2, with D perhaps TRBD2 (6 bases). From germline, CDR1 is SGHVS and CDR2 FQNEAQ. The ends were cut back, 3 bases at V and 8 bases at J, with 13 bases in the middle. There are 14 residues in the CDR3. CDR3 sequence (DNA): TGTGCCAGCAGCTTGATGGGGGGATTTGGGGAGCTGTTTTTT. Translated: CASSLMGGFGELFF. The full variable domain, in which reference TRBV7-8 and TRBJ2-2 provide the parts outside the CDR3, is GAGVSQSPRYKVAKRGQDVALRCDPISGHVSLFWYQQALGQGPEFLTYFQNEAQLDKSGLPSDRFFAERPEGSVSTLKIQRTQQEDSAVYLCASSLMGGFGELFFGEGSRLTVL.

This clonotype was detected many times. One junction end disagrees with the germline gene, perhaps due to a read error. V usage is TRBV27 and J usage is TRBJ2-1; 12 nucleotides match TRBD1. The CDR3 contains 14 residues. Germline CDR1 is MNHEY and CDR2 is SMNVEV (reference sequence). The CDR3 DNA reads as TGTGCCAGCAGTTTATCATCCGGGGACAGGGGGCTAATCTTC. Translated, it gives CASSLSSGDRGLIF.

The sample holds many counts of this clonotype. This chain connects TRBV28 to TRBJ1-5, with D possibly being TRBD1 (5 bases). Germline-derived CDR1 and CDR2 are MDHEN and SYDVKM. The CDR3 covers 15 residues. V dropped 4 bases and J dropped 2 bases, with 12 bases sitting between them. CDR3 in DNA: TGTGCCAGCAGTTCCCCCAGGGTACGCAATCAGCCCCAGCATTTT. It specifies CASSSPRVRNQPQHF.

The sample holds many counts of this clonotype. The rearrangement joins TRBV6-2 or TRBV6-3 to TRBJ2-7; possible D gene TRBD2, 5 bases. The CDR3 covers 13 residues. V shed 6 bases and J shed 3 bases, with 12 bases lying between them. Germline CDR1 is MNHEY and CDR2 is SVGEGT. In nucleotides, the CDR3 is TGTGCCAGCAGCTCCCGGGGAGACTACGAGCAGTACTTC. It yields the protein CASSSRGDYEQYF.

In this sample, this clonotype turned up a few times. The chain has TRBV20-1 and TRBJ1-2, with a weak D call TRBD1 (5 bases). Germline V gene lookup returns CDR1 DFQATT and CDR2 SNEGSKA (reference sequence). This CDR3 region has 14 residues. Trimming took off 8 bases at V and 4 bases at J, with 20 bases between the two ends. DNA of the CDR3: TGCAGTTCTCCCCTTGGGGGGAAGTCCTATGGCTACACCTTC. This gives the protein CSSPLGGKSYGYTF.

Only a few counts were recorded for this clonotype. A read error may explain this, as a much larger clone is one base away. The chain has TRBV4-2 and TRBJ2-7; no definite D call. This CDR3 has 14 amino acids. Per the germline V gene, CDR1 is LGHNA and CDR2 is YNFKEQ. The V and J ends lost 2 bases and 0 bases respectively, with 8 bases between them. CDR3 amino acids: CASSQRVISYEQYF. The CDR3 DNA is TGTGCCAGCAGCCAAAGAGTCATCTCCTACGAGCAGTACTTC.

This clonotype was seen at least ten times. An end of the junction does not agree with germline; a read error may underlie this. CDR3 nucleotides: TGTGCCAGCAGTGTGACAGGGAAGGGGTTTTTC. This translates into CASSVTGKGFF. The rearrangement joins TRBV2 to TRBJ2-1, with 7 bases matching TRBD1. The germline V gene encodes CDR1 SNHLY and CDR2 FYNNEI. The CDR3 is 11 amino acids. The full variable domain, rest sourced from reference TRBV2 and TRBJ2-1, is EPEVTQTPSHQVTQMGQEVILRCVPISNHLYFYWYRQILGQKVEFLVSFYNNEISEKSEIFDDQFSVERPDGSNFTLKIRSTKLEDSAMYFCASSVTGKGFFGPGTRLTVL.

This clonotype was seen repeatedly, ten times or more. The V gene is TRBV4-1, the J gene TRBJ1-1; TRBD1 is a possible D gene (5 bases). CDR3 length: 15 amino acids. Trimming removed 3 bases at V and 5 bases at J, with 16 bases between. Per germline, CDR1 MGHRA and CDR2 YSYEKL. CDR3 nucleotide sequence: TGCGCCAGCAGCCACCATGCGCAGGGATTGACTGAAGCTTTCTTT. This translates into CASSHHAQGLTEAFF.

The J gene is TRBJ1-1, the V gene TRBV18; D is unresolved. This CDR3 is built from 12 residues. V was cut by 3 bases and J by 1 base, with 3 bases left in between. Germline CDR1 KGHSH, CDR2 LQKENI. This CDR3 is CASSPRNTEAFF. The CDR3 DNA is TGTGCCAGCTCACCCCGGAACACTGAAGCTTTCTTT.

This clonotype was observed at least ten times. V is TRBV12-3 or TRBV12-4 and J is TRBJ2-7; the D is unclear. The CDR3 has 13 amino acids. Trimming stripped 3 bases from V and 3 bases from J, with 9 bases between. This CDR3 reads CASSLGRIYEQYF. In nucleotides, the CDR3 is TGTGCCAGCAGTTTGGGTCGGATCTACGAGCAGTACTTC.

This clonotype was recorded at least ten times. This chain links TRBV20-1 with TRBJ1-2; D may be TRBD1 (6 bases). The germline gives CDR1 DFQATT, CDR2 SNEGSKA (reference sequence). Trimming cost V 3 bases and J 0 bases, with 20 bases left between them. This CDR3 contains 17 residues. In nucleotides, the CDR3 is TGCAGTGCTAGCCTCTCGCGTACAGGGACATCTAACTATGGCTACACCTTC. Translating it yields CSASLSRTGTSNYGYTF.

This clonotype was seen at least ten times. CDR3 loop: CASSPGTLDGYTF. The CDR3 DNA reads as TGTGCCAGCAGTCCAGGGACCCTGGATGGCTACACCTTC. This rearrangement joins TRBV12-3 or TRBV12-4 to TRBJ1-2; TRBD1 is a possible D gene (5 bases). There are 13 residues in the CDR3. Trimming stripped 5 bases from V and 6 bases from J, with 13 bases between.

The V gene is TRBV20-1, the J gene TRBJ2-1, with a tentative D call TRBD1 (5 bases). Trimming removed 6 bases from V and 5 bases from J, with 20 bases in between. CDR1 DFQATT and CDR2 SNEGSKA come from the germline V gene (reference sequence). The CDR3 length is 15 residues. The CDR3 bases are TGCAGTGCCACGGACGGGTGGACAATTAACAATGAGCAGTTCTTC. It is translated as CSATDGWTINNEQFF.

This clonotype was seen repeatedly, ten times or more. This chain connects TRBV18 to TRBJ1-2, with D tentatively TRBD1 (6 bases). Trimming shortened V by 3 bases and J by 6 bases, and 14 bases separated the two germline ends. The CDR3 contains 14 residues. Germline-derived CDR1 and CDR2 are KGHSH and LQKENI. CDR3 coding DNA: TGTGCCAGCTCACCCTTATCGGACAGAAATGGCTACACCTTC. It encodes CASSPLSDRNGYTF.

Concerning this clonotype: This clone may be a read error of a much larger clone one base away. V gene TRBV9 combines with J gene TRBJ2-2; TRBD1 matches 9 bases. The CDR3 loop spans 15 amino acids. CDR1 and CDR2 (germline): SGDLS, YYNGEE. The CDR3 region is CASSVGTGNTGALFF. CDR3 bases: TGTGCCAGCAGCGTGGGGACAGGGAACACCGGGGCGCTGTTTTTT.